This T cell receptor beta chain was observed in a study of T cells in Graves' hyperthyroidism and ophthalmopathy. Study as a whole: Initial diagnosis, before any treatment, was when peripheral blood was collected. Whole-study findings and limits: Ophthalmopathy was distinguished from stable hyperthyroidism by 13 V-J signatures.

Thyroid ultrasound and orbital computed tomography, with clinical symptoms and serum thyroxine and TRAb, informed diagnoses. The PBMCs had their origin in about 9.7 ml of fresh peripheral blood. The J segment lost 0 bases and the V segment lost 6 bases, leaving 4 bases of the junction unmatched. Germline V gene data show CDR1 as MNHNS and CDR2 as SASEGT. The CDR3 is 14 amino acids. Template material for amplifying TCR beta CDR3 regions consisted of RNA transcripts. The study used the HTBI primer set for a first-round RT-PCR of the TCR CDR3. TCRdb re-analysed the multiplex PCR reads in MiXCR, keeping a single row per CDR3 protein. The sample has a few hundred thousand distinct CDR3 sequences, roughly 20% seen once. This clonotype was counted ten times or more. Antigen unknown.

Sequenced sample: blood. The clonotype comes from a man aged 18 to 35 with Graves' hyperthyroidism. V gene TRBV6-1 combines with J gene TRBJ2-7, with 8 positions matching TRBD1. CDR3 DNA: TGTGCCAGCAGGTTTACAGGGGGCTCCTACGAGCAGTACTTC. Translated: CASRFTGGSYEQYF.